These T cell receptor beta chains were read from a single sample in a study of a mutant IDH1 vaccine in newly diagnosed glioma. Profiled with immunoSEQ multiplex PCR; TCRdb holds only in-frame clones, not every one. The profile covers 56,000 or so clones, with around 80% appearing a single time and approximately 1.8% taken by the ten largest. These TCRs' antigens remain unknown. Sample: PBMCs, taken from a glioma patient whose treatment included an IDH1 peptide vaccine. These receptors were obtained from a woman aged 35 to 49 with glioma. Both conserved end residues are part of each CDR3. The D gene is left open where the match is weak. Some rows have no size entry. The others give once, few or many, or a class for an expanded clone.

D | J | V | size | CDR3 | DNA
- | TRBJ1-1 | TRBV11-3 | - | CAISPDQKGNTEAFF | TGTGCCATTTCCCCTGACCAGAAGGGAAACACTGAAGCTTTCTTT
- | TRBJ2-1 | TRBV6-5 | - | CASSPGHIYEQFF | TGTGCCAGCAGCCCCGGACATATCTATGAGCAGTTCTTC
- | TRBJ1-2 | TRBV14 | medium-sized | CASSDTGYGYTF | TGTGCCAGCAGCGACACAGGGTACGGCTACACCTTC
- | TRBJ2-7 | TRBV5-1 | - | CASSPGLNYEQYF | TGCGCCAGCAGCCCGGGACTGAACTACGAGCAGTACTTC
- | TRBJ1-1 | TRBV30 | few | CAWKLRGSDTEAFF | TGTGCCTGGAAACTCCGGGGGTCCGACACTGAAGCTTTCTTT
- | TRBJ1-5 | TRBV4-1 | - | CASSQDKNSNQPQHF | TGCGCCAGCAGCCAAGATAAGAATAGCAATCAGCCCCAGCATTTT
- | TRBJ2-5 | TRBV7-9 | - | CASSSGGTQYF | TGTGCCAGCAGCTCCGGGGGGACCCAGTACTTC
- | TRBJ1-2 | TRBV18 | - | CASSPGPGGYTF | TGTGCCAGCTCGCCCGGGCCGGGGGGCTACACCTTC
- | TRBJ1-1 | TRBV9 | - | CASSVTSNTEAFF | TGTGCCAGCAGCGTAACATCGAACACTGAAGCTTTCTTT
- | TRBJ1-2 | TRBV19 | - | CASSREYYGYTF | TGTGCCAGTAGTAGGGAGTACTATGGCTACACCTTC
TRBD1 | TRBJ1-5 | TRBV27 | few | CASSPHRGASNQPQHF | TGTGCCAGCAGTCCCCACAGGGGGGCGAGCAATCAGCCCCAGCATTTT
TRBD1 | TRBJ2-7 | TRBV6-5 | - | CASSYSKPGTGYEQYF | TGTGCCAGCAGTTACTCGAAGCCCGGGACAGGTTACGAGCAGTACTTC
- | TRBJ2-1 | TRBV25-1 | - | CASSEPFRLDNEQFF | TGTGCCAGCAGTGAACCCTTCAGGCTAGACAATGAGCAGTTCTTC
TRBD1 | TRBJ2-3 | TRBV19 | - | CASSITGTGGPDTQYF | TGTGCCAGTAGTATAACGGGGACAGGGGGCCCAGATACGCAGTATTTT
TRBD2 | TRBJ2-1 | TRBV27 | - | CASNLAGTRVGSEQFF | TGTGCCAGCAACCTCGCCGGGACTAGAGTAGGAAGTGAGCAGTTCTTC
- | TRBJ1-2 | TRBV11-2 | - | CASSSIFRKSRGGYTF | TGTGCCAGCAGCTCTATTTTCCGGAAGTCCCGAGGAGGCTACACCTTC
- | TRBJ2-7 | TRBV6-5 | - | CASSYGGRSSYEQYF | TGTGCCAGCAGTTACGGGGGAAGGAGTTCCTACGAGCAGTACTTC
- | TRBJ1-3 | TRBV7-8 | - | CASSLGSSSGNTIYF | TGTGCCAGCAGCTTAGGATCCAGTTCTGGAAACACCATATATTTT
- | TRBJ2-2 | TRBV1 | - | CTSSQVAPGGRTGELFF | TGCACCAGCAGCCAAGTTGCACCCGGGGGCCGCACCGGGGAGCTGTTTTTT
- | TRBJ1-6 | TRBV5-6 | - | CASSTDTWTSSYNSPLHF | TGTGCCAGCAGTACGGACACCTGGACGTCCTCCTATAATTCACCCCTCCACTTT
TRBD1 | TRBJ1-1 | TRBV6-6 | - | CASSHGGQVRAFF | TGTGCCAGCAGCCACGGGGGACAGGTCCGTGCTTTCTTT